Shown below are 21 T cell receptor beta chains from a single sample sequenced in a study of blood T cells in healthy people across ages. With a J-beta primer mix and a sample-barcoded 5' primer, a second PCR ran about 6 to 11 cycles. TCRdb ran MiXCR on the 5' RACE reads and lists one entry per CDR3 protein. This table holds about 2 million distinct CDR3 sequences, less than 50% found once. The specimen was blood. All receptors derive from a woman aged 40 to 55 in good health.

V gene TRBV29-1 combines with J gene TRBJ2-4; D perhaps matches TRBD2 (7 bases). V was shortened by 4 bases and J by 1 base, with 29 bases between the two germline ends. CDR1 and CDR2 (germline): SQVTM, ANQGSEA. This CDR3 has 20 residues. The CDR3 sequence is CSVGGDTFGTTSPAKNIQYF. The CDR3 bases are TGCAGCGTTGGGGGGGACACCTTCGGGACGACTAGCCCGGCCAAAAACATTCAGTACTTC.

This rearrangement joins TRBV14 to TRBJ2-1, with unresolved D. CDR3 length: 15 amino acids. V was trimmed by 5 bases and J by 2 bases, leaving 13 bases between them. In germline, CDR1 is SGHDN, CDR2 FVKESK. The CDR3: CASSFQSTTYNEQFF. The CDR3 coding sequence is TGTGCCAGCAGCTTTCAGAGTACCACCTACAATGAGCAGTTCTTC.

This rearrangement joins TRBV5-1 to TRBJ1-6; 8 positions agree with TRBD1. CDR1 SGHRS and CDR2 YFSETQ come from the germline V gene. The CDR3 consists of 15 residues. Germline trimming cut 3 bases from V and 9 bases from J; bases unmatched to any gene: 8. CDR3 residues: CASSSGQGSASPLHF. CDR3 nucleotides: TGCGCCAGCAGCTCAGGACAGGGCTCGGCTTCACCCCTCCACTTT.

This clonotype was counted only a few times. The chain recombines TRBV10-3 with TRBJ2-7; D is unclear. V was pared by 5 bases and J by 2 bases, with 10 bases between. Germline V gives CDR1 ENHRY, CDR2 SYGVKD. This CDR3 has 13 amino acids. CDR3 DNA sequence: TGTGCCATCAGTCCTGACAATACCTACGAGCAGTACTTC. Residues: CAISPDNTYEQYF.

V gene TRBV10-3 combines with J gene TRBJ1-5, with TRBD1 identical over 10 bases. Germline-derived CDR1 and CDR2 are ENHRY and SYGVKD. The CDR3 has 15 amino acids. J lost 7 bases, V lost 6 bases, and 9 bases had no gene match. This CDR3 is CAIRESGQGGQPQHF. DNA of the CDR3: TGTGCCATCAGGGAGAGCGGACAGGGGGGCCAGCCCCAGCATTTT.

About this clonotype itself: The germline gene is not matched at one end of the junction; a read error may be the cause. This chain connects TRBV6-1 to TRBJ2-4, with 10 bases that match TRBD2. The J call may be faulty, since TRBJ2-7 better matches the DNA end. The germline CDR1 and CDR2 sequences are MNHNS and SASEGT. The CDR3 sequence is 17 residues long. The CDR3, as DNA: TGTGTCAGCAGTGAAAGACTAGCGGGCGGTCTTTTTTCCGAGCAGTACTTC. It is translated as CVSSERLAGGLFSEQYF.

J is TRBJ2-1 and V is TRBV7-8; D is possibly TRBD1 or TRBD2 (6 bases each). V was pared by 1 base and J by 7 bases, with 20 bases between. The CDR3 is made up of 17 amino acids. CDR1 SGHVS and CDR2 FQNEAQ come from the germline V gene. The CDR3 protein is CASSLVGGGRRENEQFF. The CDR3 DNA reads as TGTGCCAGCAGCTTAGTTGGTGGGGGGCGCCGGGAAAATGAGCAGTTCTTC.

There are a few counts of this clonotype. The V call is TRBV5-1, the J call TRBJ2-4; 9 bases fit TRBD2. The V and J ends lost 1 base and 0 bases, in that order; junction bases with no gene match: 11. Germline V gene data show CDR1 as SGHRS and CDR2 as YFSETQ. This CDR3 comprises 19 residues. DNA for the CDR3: TGCGCCAGCAGCTTGTTTCTGACTAGCGGAGATATAGCCAAAAACATTCAGTACTTC. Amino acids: CASSLFLTSGDIAKNIQYF.

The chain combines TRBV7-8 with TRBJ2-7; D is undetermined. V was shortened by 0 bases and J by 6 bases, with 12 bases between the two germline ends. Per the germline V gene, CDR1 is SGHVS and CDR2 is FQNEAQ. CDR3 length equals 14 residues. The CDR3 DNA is TGTGCCAGCAGCTTAGCATTGAGTTCGGGCGAGCAGTACTTC. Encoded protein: CASSLALSSGEQYF. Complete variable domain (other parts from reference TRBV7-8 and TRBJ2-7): GAGVSQSPRYKVAKRGQDVALRCDPISGHVSLFWYQQALGQGPEFLTYFQNEAQLDKSGLPSDRFFAERPEGSVSTLKIQRTQQEDSAVYLCASSLALSSGEQYFGPGTRLTVT.

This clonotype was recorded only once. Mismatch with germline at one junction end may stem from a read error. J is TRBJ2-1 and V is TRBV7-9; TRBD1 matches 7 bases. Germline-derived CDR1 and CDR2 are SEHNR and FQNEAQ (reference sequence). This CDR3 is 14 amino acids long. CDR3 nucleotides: TGTGCCAGCGGCTTCGAGACAGGGATCCATGAGCAGTTCTTC. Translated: CASGFETGIHEQFF.

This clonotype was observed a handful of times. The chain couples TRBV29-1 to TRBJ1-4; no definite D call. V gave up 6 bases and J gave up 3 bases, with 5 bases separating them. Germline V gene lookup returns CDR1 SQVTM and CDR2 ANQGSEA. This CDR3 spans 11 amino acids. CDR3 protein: CSVRANEKLFF. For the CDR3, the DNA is TGCAGCGTCCGAGCTAATGAAAAACTGTTTTTT.

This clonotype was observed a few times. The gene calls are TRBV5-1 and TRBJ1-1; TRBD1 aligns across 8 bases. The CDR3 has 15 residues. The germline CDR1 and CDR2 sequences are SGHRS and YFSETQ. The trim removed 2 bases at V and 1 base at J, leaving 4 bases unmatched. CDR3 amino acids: CASSFNRGRNTEAFF. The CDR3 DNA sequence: TGCGCCAGCAGCTTTAACAGGGGGAGGAACACTGAAGCTTTCTTT.

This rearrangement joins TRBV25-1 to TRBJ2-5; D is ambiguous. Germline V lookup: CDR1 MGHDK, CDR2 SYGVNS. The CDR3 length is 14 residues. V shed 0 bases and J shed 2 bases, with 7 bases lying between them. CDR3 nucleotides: TGTGCCAGCAGTGAATATAATTCTCAAGAGACCCAGTACTTC. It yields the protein CASSEYNSQETQYF.

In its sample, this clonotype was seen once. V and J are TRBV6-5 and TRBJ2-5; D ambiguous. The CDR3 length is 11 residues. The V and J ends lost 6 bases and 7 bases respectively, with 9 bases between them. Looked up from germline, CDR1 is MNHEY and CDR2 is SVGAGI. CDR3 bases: TGTGCCAGCAGACATTCGGGGACCCAGTACTTC. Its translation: CASRHSGTQYF.

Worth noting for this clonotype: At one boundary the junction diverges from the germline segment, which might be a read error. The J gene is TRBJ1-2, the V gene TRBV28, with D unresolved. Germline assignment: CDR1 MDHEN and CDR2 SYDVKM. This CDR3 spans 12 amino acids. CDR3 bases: TGTGCCAGCAGTTTATCACCCTATGGCCACACCTTC. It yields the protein CASSLSPYGHTF.

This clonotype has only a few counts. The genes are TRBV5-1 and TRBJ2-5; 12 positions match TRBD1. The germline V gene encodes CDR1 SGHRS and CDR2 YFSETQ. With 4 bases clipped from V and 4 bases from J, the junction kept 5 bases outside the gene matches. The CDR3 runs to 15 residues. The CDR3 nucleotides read TGCGCCAGCAGCCCCGGGACAGGGGGCTTAGAGACCCAGTACTTC. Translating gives CASSPGTGGLETQYF.

The CDR3 sequence is CASSPIDSANYGYTF. CDR3 coding DNA: TGTGCCAGCAGCCCGATAGACAGCGCTAACTATGGCTACACCTTC. The chain combines TRBV11-2 with TRBJ1-2, with D maybe TRBD1 (5 bases). Trimming cost V 5 bases and J 0 bases, with 13 bases left between them. Germline assignment: CDR1 SGHAT and CDR2 FQNNGV. The CDR3 totals 15 residues. The full variable domain, rest sourced from reference TRBV11-2 and TRBJ1-2, is EAGVAQSPRYKIIEKRQSVAFWCNPISGHATLYWYQQILGQGPKLLIQFQNNGVVDDSQLPKDRFSAERLKGVDSTLKIQPAKLEDSAVYLCASSPIDSANYGYTFGSGTRLTVV.

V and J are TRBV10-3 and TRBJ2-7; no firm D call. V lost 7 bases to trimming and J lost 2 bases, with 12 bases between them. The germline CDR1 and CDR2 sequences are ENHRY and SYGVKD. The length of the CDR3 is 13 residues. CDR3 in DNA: TGTGCCATCATGGCTAGTCCGACCTACGAGCAGTACTTC. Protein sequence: CAIMASPTYEQYF.

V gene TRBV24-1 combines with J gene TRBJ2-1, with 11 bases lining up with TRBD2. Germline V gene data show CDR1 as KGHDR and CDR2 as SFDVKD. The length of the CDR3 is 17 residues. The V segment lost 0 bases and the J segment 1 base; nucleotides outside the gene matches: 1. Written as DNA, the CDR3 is TGTGCCACCAGTGATTTGGCTAGCGGGGGGTCCTACAATGAGCAGTTCTTC. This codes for CATSDLASGGSYNEQFF.

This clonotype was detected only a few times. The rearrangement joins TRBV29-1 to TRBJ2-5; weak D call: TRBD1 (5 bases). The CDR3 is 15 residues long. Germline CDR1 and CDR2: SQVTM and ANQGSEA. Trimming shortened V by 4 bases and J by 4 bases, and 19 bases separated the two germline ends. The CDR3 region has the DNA TGCAGCGTTGTTGTACCGTCCGGCAGGGTAGAGACCCAGTACTTC. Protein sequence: CSVVVPSGRVETQYF.

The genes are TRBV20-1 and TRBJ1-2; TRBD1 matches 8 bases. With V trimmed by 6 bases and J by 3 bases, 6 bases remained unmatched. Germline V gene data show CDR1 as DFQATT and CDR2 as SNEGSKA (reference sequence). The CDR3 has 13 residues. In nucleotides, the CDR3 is TGCAGTGCCCGGACAGGGTTCGACTATGGCTACACCTTC. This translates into CSARTGFDYGYTF.